This note documents a single T cell receptor (beta chain) sequence. Its antigen remains unidentified. No base quality information exists; no much larger clone differs at one position. This CDR3 is also generated by other DNA sequences in the sample. Using the deep immunoSEQ assay, multiplex PCR amplified TCR CDR3 regions from genomic DNA. Extracted genomic DNA from each cell subset was spread evenly across all wells of several immunoSEQ 96-well plates, with each plate serving as a replicate. For sorted subsets, 150 to 250 ng of genomic DNA, equivalent to 25,000 to 35,000 T cell genomes, went into each replicate PCR. Purified libraries were quantified with a Qubit 3.0 fluorometer, sized on a Bioanalyzer 2100, and re-quantified with the KAPA Library Quantification kit. Every immunoSEQ 96-well plate was sequenced on a separate single-read 150-cycle Illumina NextSeq 550 flow cell. From the authors' description of their analysis: Because the immunoSEQ output included only junctional sequences and no quality scores, the filtering could not be the same as the filtering used for full-length reads. Sequences were annotated with PyIR, a Python wrapper for IgBLAST v1.9, using IMGT germline references to assign V/J genes and CDR3. Reads were filtered out if the reads had weak V/J assignments (E-value above 1e-6), no CDR3, stop codons, out-of-frame junctions, or ambiguous translated residues. V3J clonotypes were defined as sequences sharing the same inferred V gene, J gene, and CDR3 amino acid sequence. Percentage overlap between repertoires was computed as shared unique clonotypes divided by the size of the smaller repertoire. Richness of each repertoire was evaluated using RTK rarefaction, the Chao1 estimator, and Recon v2.1 estimates of unobserved clonotypes. Generation probabilities were computed with OLGA for all TCRbeta clonotypes obtained by the gDNA method from several donors. TCRdb retrieved this table from immuneACCESS and kept in-frame rearrangements only. Not all clones are present; in checked studies, unresolved V genes account for under half, and no reason is known for the remainder. From that table come the V and J calls and clone size; the DNA was used to work out D and trimming. For this sample the table gives just over 2,000,000 clones, of which just under 95% were detected only once. Around 1.1% of the sample goes to the ten largest clones.

These data belong to a study of shared clonotypes between healthy human individuals (dated by TCRdb to between 2020 and 2021). The study in broad terms: The cohort comprised two women and a few men aged 18 to 49 years. Libraries were prepared and TCR repertoires were sequenced by different laboratories using diverse techniques, in order to increase sequencing depth and limit assay-specific biases. For each donor, CD4 naive and CD4 memory were each given three plates, CD8 naive was given two plates, and CD8 memory was given one plate. Per donor, leukapheresis produced somewhere between about 0.94 and 8.9 billion PBMCs. To estimate repertoire size and how much clonotypes are shared between individuals, the study performed deep sequencing of blood TCR repertoires from about five healthy adults.

For the CD8 naive samples, CD45RO-negative cells were positively selected for CCR7, yielding a CD45RA+CCR7+ population from which TemRA cells were excluded. Donors were healthy HIV-negative adults with no recently reported acute infections or vaccinations. All donors were Caucasian adults living in Nashville, Tennessee, USA. Blood was collected by leukapheresis, and PBMCs were isolated by Ficoll-Histopaque density gradient centrifugation and then cryopreserved in liquid nitrogen vapor phase. Analytical flow cytometry was used to check the purity and quantity of each magnetically sorted T cell population. Genomic DNA was isolated from every sorted fraction and measured by UV absorbance on a Nanodrop 2000c. Results and caveats for the whole study, not just this receptor: Because the study included a small number of donors, the genetic and exposure-history diversity represented was limited. Sampling was limited to blood, and TCR repertoires in tissue likely differ from TCR repertoires in blood. Rarefaction of sorted-subset datasets indicated incomplete sequencing despite the large sequencing depth. Clonotypes shared by all four sorted-subset donors showed higher generation probabilities than non-shared clonotypes. When a few donors were compared, the shared fraction of clonotypes was around 5% for naive CD4, around 3.6% for naive CD8, 2.3% for memory CD4, and around 0.37% for memory CD8. Based on pairwise subsampling, the degree of clonotype sharing among donors was expected to be affected by sequencing depth. Naive subsets generally had larger estimated clonotype richness than memory subsets did.

Cut back by 0 bases and 3 bases, the V and J ends lie 8 bases apart. Spanning cysteine to phenylalanine, the CDR3 consists of 14 amino acids. The only DNA kept is the CDR3, 42 bases in frame from the first base. From a lookup of the germline V gene, CDR1 and CDR2 are MNHEY and SVGAGI. The chain was built from TRBV6-5 and TRBJ1-2; a confident D gene designation cannot be given. This receptor was identified in a man between 18 and 29 years old in good health. Source material: naive CD8+ T cells sorted from blood. Reading the label with the study, this specimen's cell subset or site is: CD45RA+CCR7+. The DNA sequence follows: TGTGCCAGCAGTTACTCGGAGGGATACTATGGCTACACCTTC. Its amino acids are CASSYSEGYYGYTF.